Presented here are 20 T cell receptor beta chains from one specimen sequenced in a study of neurological immune-mediated disorders. TCRdb fed the 5' RACE reads into MiXCR, producing one record per CDR3 protein. In the table there are 36,000 or so distinct CDR3 sequences, around a tenth of which are singletons. Sequenced input: PBMCs. Source of these receptors: a woman aged 25 to 45 with HTLV-1-associated myelopathy (HAM/TSP).

This clonotype was counted at least ten times. CDR3 DNA sequence: TGCAGTGCTAGATTCGGCACACAGAATTCACCCCTCCACTTT. Translated: CSARFGTQNSPLHF. V is TRBV20-1 and J is TRBJ1-6; the D is unclear. CDR1 is DFQATT and CDR2 is SNEGSKA in the germline V gene (reference sequence). Trimming left V 2 bases short and J 7 bases short, with 12 bases between. This CDR3 spans 14 amino acids.

By share, this clonotype counts as medium-sized. The chain uses TRBV10-3 and TRBJ2-7; D is uncertain. There are 11 residues in the CDR3. Between the trimmed V and J ends, which lost 4 bases and 2 bases, there was a span of 3 bases. Germline CDR1 ENHRY, CDR2 SYGVKD. CDR3 loop: CAISGAYEQYF. CDR3 nucleotides: TGTGCCATCAGTGGCGCCTACGAGCAGTACTTC.

This clonotype was recorded many times. The chain joins TRBV20-1 to TRBJ1-5, with 8 bases matching TRBD1. This CDR3 has 13 residues. Trimming cost V 3 bases and J 6 bases; bases outside gene matches: 4. Germline CDR1 DFQATT, CDR2 SNEGSKA (reference sequence). The DNA for the CDR3 is TGCAGTGCTAGGACAGGGGAAAGTCAGCCCCAGCATTTT. Protein: CSARTGESQPQHF.

This clonotype is medium-sized. This chain joins TRBV7-9 and TRBJ1-1; 7 bases match TRBD1. J gave up 5 bases and V 6 bases, and 9 bases lay outside the gene matches. The CDR3 length is 14 residues. The germline V gene has CDR1 SEHNR and CDR2 FQNEAQ (reference sequence). Written as DNA, the CDR3 is TGTGCCAGCAGACCCTGGGACAGCCCGACTGAAGCTTTCTTT. This codes for CASRPWDSPTEAFF.

This clonotype was seen many times. The chain joins TRBV5-5 to TRBJ1-5, with TRBD1 identical over 8 bases. CDR3 size: 13 residues. Germline trimming cut 8 bases from V and 2 bases from J; bases unmatched to any gene: 3. Germline lookup yields CDR1 SGHKS and CDR2 YYEKEE (reference sequence). The CDR3 sequence: CARTGVRNQPQHF. CDR3 DNA sequence: TGTGCCAGGACAGGGGTTCGCAATCAGCCCCAGCATTTT.

This clonotype was observed many times. The rearrangement links TRBV10-2 to TRBJ1-6; TRBD1 is a possible D gene (5 bases). CDR1 is WSHSY, CDR2 SAAADI, per germline. Trimming shortened V by 7 bases and J by 6 bases, and 16 bases separated the two germline ends. The CDR3 has 15 amino acids. This chain's CDR3 is CASKQYTGSNSPLHF. Written as DNA, the CDR3 is TGCGCCAGCAAACAATATACAGGTTCTAATTCACCCCTCCACTTT.

This clonotype appeared many times. The V call is TRBV7-9, the J call TRBJ2-1, with TRBD2 as a possible D gene (5 bases). The CDR3 runs to 16 residues. The germline V gene encodes CDR1 SEHNR and CDR2 FQNEAQ (reference sequence). The germline V and J ends were trimmed by 0 bases and 0 bases, with 9 bases remaining between them. CDR3 in amino acids: CASSLALGSSYNEQFF. CDR3 sequence (DNA): TGTGCCAGCAGCTTAGCTCTAGGGAGCTCCTACAATGAGCAGTTCTTC.

By proportion, this clonotype is medium-sized. This rearrangement joins TRBV5-1 to TRBJ2-7; D gene ambiguous. The V end was cut by 1 base, the J end by 3 bases, with 8 bases between. The germline V gene encodes CDR1 SGHRS and CDR2 YFSETQ. The CDR3 consists of 13 residues. As DNA, the CDR3 is TGCGCCAGCAGCTTGCACAGAGACTACGAGCAGTACTTC. It encodes CASSLHRDYEQYF. Supplemented by reference TRBV5-1 and TRBJ2-7, the full variable domain reads KAGVTQTPRYLIKTRGQQVTLSCSPISGHRSVSWYQQTPGQGLQFLFEYFSETQRNKGNFPGRFSGRQFSNSRSEMNVSTLELGDSALYLCASSLHRDYEQYFGPGTRLTVT.

This clonotype has at least ten counts. V is TRBV20-1 and J is TRBJ2-3, with 12 bases fitting TRBD2. V was pared by 5 bases and J by 1 base, with 4 bases of the junction left unmatched. The CDR3 is 15 amino acids. In germline, CDR1 is DFQATT, CDR2 SNEGSKA (reference sequence). The CDR3 reads CSAGRTSGGTDTQYF. The CDR3 nucleotides read TGCAGTGCTGGGCGGACTAGCGGGGGCACAGATACGCAGTATTTT.

This clonotype was seen repeatedly, ten times or more. The chain joins TRBV20-1 to TRBJ2-2; 10 nucleotides match TRBD2. The CDR3 totals 14 residues. Germline CDR1 is DFQATT and CDR2 is SNEGSKA (reference sequence). Trimming took 7 bases from V and 4 from J; bases not matched to a gene: 6. CDR3 coding DNA: TGCAGTGTCCGAGCGGGGGGGCTCACCGGGGAGCTGTTTTTT. This codes for CSVRAGGLTGELFF.

This clonotype was observed many times. The chain is built from TRBV18 and TRBJ1-5; a possible D gene is TRBD1 (5 bases). The ends were cut back, 3 bases at V and 5 bases at J, with 8 bases in the middle. Germline V gene sequence: CDR1 KGHSH, CDR2 LQKENI. The CDR3 consists of 13 residues. Here the CDR3 reads CASSPGRDQPQHF. The CDR3 DNA sequence: TGTGCCAGCTCACCGGGCAGGGATCAGCCCCAGCATTTT.

This clonotype was seen many times. DNA of the CDR3: TGCAGTGCTGGGGGACAGGGCCATGGCTACACCTTC. Its protein is CSAGGQGHGYTF. This chain uses TRBV20-1 with TRBJ1-2, with 9 bases matching TRBD1. The junction had 4 bases not matched to a gene; V was cut back by 5 bases and J by 6 bases. The V gene's germline CDR1 is DFQATT and CDR2 SNEGSKA (reference sequence). The CDR3 is 12 amino acids.

Many counts were recorded for this clonotype. The chain employs TRBV5-1 and TRBJ1-1; 7 positions match TRBD1. The CDR3 loop spans 12 amino acids. V dropped 5 bases and J dropped 5; count of bases not matched to a gene: 3. Germline CDR1 reads SGHRS; CDR2 reads YFSETQ. Here the CDR3 reads CASSRQGTEAFF. The DNA of the CDR3 is TGCGCCAGCAGTCGACAGGGAACTGAAGCTTTCTTT.

This clonotype was seen ten or more times. The gene calls are TRBV20-1 and TRBJ2-7; 8 bases map to TRBD1. The CDR3 covers 15 residues. J was trimmed by 0 bases and V by 6 bases; bases with no gene match: 10. CDR1 and CDR2 from the germline V gene are DFQATT and SNEGSKA (reference sequence). CDR3 in DNA: TGCAGTGCGAAGAGGGACAGGATCATCTCCTACGAGCAGTACTTC. Protein sequence: CSAKRDRIISYEQYF.

This clonotype was recorded at least ten times. V and J are TRBV15 and TRBJ1-1; perhaps TRBD1 as D (5 bases). V lost 0 bases to trimming and J lost 10 bases, with 15 bases between them. Germline V lookup: CDR1 LNHNV, CDR2 YYDKDF (reference sequence). This CDR3 has 14 amino acids. The CDR3 DNA sequence: TGTGCCACCAGCAGAGATCTTGAGGGACCCAGAGCTTTCTTT. It translates to CATSRDLEGPRAFF.

This clonotype was detected ten times or more. V gene TRBV7-2 combines with J gene TRBJ1-3; tentative D call: TRBD1 (5 bases). The germline V and J ends were trimmed by 2 bases and 0 bases, with 8 bases remaining between them. This CDR3 comprises 15 residues. The V gene's germline CDR1 is SGHTA and CDR2 FQGNSA. The CDR3 sequence: CASSLIGTSGNTIYF. In DNA, the CDR3 is TGTGCCAGCAGCTTAATCGGGACCTCTGGAAACACCATATATTTT.

This clonotype was seen repeatedly, ten times or more. The CDR3 nucleotides are TGTGCCAGCTCACCACTTTTGATCCAGGGAGATGAAGCTTTCTTT. It is translated as CASSPLLIQGDEAFF. This chain connects TRBV18 to TRBJ1-1, with D maybe TRBD1 (5 bases). Per the germline V gene, CDR1 is KGHSH and CDR2 is LQKENI. V was pared by 1 base and J by 7 bases, with 16 bases between. The CDR3 totals 15 residues.

This clonotype was picked up a small number of times. The rearrangement links TRBV5-1 to TRBJ2-1; 13 nucleotides match TRBD2. Germline V gene sequence: CDR1 SGHRS, CDR2 YFSETQ. Trimming removed 2 bases from V and 5 bases from J; junction bases left unmatched: 7. CDR3 length equals 17 residues. CDR3 bases: TGCGCCAGCAGCTTTAGGACTAGCGGGGGTTGGGACAATGAGCAGTTCTTC. As protein: CASSFRTSGGWDNEQFF.

The gene calls are TRBV30 and TRBJ2-7; unclear D gene. Trimming took off 0 bases at V and 0 bases at J, with 12 bases between the two ends. The V gene's germline CDR1 is GTSNPN and CDR2 SVGIG (reference sequence). This CDR3 has 15 amino acids. CDR3 residues: CAWSVSTLASYEQYF. The CDR3 DNA follows: TGTGCCTGGAGTGTATCAACCCTCGCCTCCTACGAGCAGTACTTC.

This clonotype was picked up many times. The chain links TRBV12-3 or TRBV12-4 to TRBJ2-1, with 11 bases fitting TRBD2. Trimming removed 3 bases from V and 9 bases from J; junction bases left unmatched: 4. The CDR3 sequence is 14 residues long. In DNA, the CDR3 is TGTGCCAGCAGTTTTAGCGGGGGGGAGCTTGAGCAGTTCTTC. Translating it yields CASSFSGGELEQFF.